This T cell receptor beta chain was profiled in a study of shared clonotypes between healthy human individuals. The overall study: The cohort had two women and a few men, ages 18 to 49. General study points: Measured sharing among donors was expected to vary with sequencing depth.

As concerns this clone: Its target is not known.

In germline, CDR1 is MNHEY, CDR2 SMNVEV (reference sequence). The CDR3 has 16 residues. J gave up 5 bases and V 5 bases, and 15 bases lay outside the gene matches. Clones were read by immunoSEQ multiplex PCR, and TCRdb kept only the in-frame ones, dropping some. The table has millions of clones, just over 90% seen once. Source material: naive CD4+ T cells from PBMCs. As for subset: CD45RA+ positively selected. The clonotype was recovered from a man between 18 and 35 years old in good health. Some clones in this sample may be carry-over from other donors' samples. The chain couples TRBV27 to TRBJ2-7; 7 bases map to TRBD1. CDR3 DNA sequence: TGTGCCAGCAGTCCCGATCAGACAGGGAGAATCAACGAGCAGTACTTC. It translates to CASSPDQTGRINEQYF.